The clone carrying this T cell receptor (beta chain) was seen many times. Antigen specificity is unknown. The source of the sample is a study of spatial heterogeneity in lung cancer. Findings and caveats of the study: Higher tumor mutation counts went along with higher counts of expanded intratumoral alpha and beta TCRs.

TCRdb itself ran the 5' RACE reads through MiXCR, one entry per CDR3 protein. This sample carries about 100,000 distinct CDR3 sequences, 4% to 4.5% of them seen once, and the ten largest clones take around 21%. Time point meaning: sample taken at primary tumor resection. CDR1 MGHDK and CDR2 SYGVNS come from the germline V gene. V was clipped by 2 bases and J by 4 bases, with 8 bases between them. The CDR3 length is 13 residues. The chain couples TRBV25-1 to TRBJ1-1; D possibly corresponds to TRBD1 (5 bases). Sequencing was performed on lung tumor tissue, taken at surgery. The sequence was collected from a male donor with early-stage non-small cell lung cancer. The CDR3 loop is CASSEQGGTEAFF. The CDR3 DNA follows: TGTGCCAGCAGTGAACAGGGAGGCACTGAAGCTTTCTTT.